This T cell receptor (beta chain) was identified in a study of regulatory T cells in long-lasting Graves disease (dated by TCRdb to about 2021). Looking at the study overall: Newly diagnosed Graves' disease patients had taken antithyroid drugs for less than 3 months. Peripheral blood TCR sequencing and RNA sequencing compared persistent Graves' disease patients with newly diagnosed Graves' disease patients. The study was conducted in China and was registered as a clinical trial. A total of about 33 samples were covered by TCR sequencing, comprising around 13 persistent and 20 or so newly diagnosed Graves' disease patients.

This clonotype was counted many times. Its antigen remains undetermined. Base-call qualities are not available, and no considerably larger clone is one nucleotide away. Libraries were built with multiplex PCR. Sequencer: Illumina HiSeq 4000. TCR beta libraries were built with iRepertoire HTBI primers and Arm-PCR amplification of CDR3 regions. Before sequencing, the PCR products went through gel purification. Per the original workflow: Gene usage analysis of CDR3 amino acid clonotypes relied on the approximately 62 TRBV and fewer than 15 TRBJ segments identified across samples. COPE and FqMerger were used to merge the filtered high-quality paired reads into contigs. BLAST was used to align contigs to IMGT TRBV, TRBD and TRBJ reference genes, and CDR3 was defined according to IMGT. Clonotypes above 0.1% frequency were classified as highly expanded clones. Shannon entropy was used to measure repertoire diversity, and the Gini coefficient was used to measure V-J evenness. A clonotype was considered public if more than one individual shared it. The raw public reads went through TCRdb reprocessing: fastp at Q25, MiXCR clone calling, in-frame beta chains kept. All rows with the same CDR3 protein become a single entry with the most common DNA and genes. For this entry, the V and J calls and clone size follow TCRdb and not the study's own pipeline. Counted in this sample were roughly 400,000 distinct CDR3 sequences; about a sixth of them appeared once. Less than 30% of the sample goes to the ten largest clones.

General findings and caveats noted by the study authors: Peripheral blood alone was examined, since thyroid tissue, which constituted the primary lesion, could not be accessed. A larger number of public clonotypes was shared among persistent patients (approximately 3,000) than among newly diagnosed patients (over 850). The authors acknowledged the small sample size as a limitation that may reduce accuracy. Only the TCR beta chain was sequenced and analyzed. Compared with newly diagnosed patients, patients with persistent Graves' disease had lower TCR Shannon entropy and fewer highly expanded clones, which suggests clonal expansion.

According to the study, the label for this sample's time point signals: newly diagnosed GD, antithyroid drugs for less than 3 months. RNA was extracted from PBMCs in TRIzol for both TCR sequencing and RNA sequencing. The diagnosis of Graves' disease was made according to American Thyroid Association guidelines. Recruitment of patients was carried out at an endocrinology department in Xi'an, China. From each patient, nine milliliters of peripheral blood was collected into an EDTA anticoagulant tube. Ficoll Paque Plus density gradient separation was used to isolate PBMCs, and no further T cell sorting was performed. RNA quality was checked with an Agilent 2100 Bioanalyzer and agarose gel, and concentration with a NanoDrop 2000. This same sample was also taken into another study, of T cells in Graves' hyperthyroidism and ophthalmopathy. Looking at the second paper: A patient counted as having stable Graves' hyperthyroidism if no progression to ophthalmopathy occurred over 18 months of follow-up. Hyperthyroidism patients were newly diagnosed, had a disease duration of under 2 months, and were aged 18 to 65 years. Patients with uncontrolled infections, other autoimmune diseases, pregnancy or lactation were excluded. Diagnoses were established on the basis of clinical symptoms, serum thyroxine and TRAb, thyroid ultrasound, and orbital computed tomography. A first-round RT-PCR of the TCR CDR3 used the HTBI primer set with the Qiagen OneStep RT-PCR kit. Most expanded thyroid clonotypes (frequency above 0.001) were also found in blood, which suggests that blood repertoires may mirror thyroid immune responses. In cross-validation, a model built on a 13 V-J signature told ophthalmopathy apart from stable hyperthyroidism with just under 90% sensitivity and about 81% specificity, and in testing the same model reached 80%/75%. In validation, progression to ophthalmopathy was predicted by the model with about 70% sensitivity and around 76% specificity, a median of roughly 6 months before onset. To identify distinguishing TCR V-J signatures, a discovery cohort of 90 to 100 patients was used, comprising under 45 with Graves' ophthalmopathy and around 57 with stable Graves' hyperthyroidism. Prospective prediction of ophthalmopathy was tested in an independent validation cohort consisting of under 20 hyperthyroidism patients and some 15 patients who later progressed to ophthalmopathy. The roughly 100 discovery patients were randomly split 7:3 into training and test sets. The study also compared thyroid tissue and blood T-cell repertoires from about six Graves' hyperthyroidism patients. After blood sampling, hyperthyroidism patients were treated with methimazole at a starting dose of 30 mg daily, and ophthalmopathy patients were treated with high-dose intravenous methylprednisolone. Libraries were constructed in a second round of multiplex PCR, after which size selection and purification were performed. Paired-end sequencing of the libraries was performed with 100 bp reads on an Illumina HiSeq2000. SOAPnuke was used to process the raw data, throwing out any read that contained adapters or uncalled bases, had a mean Phred below 15, or lacked an exact constant-primer or identifier match. High-quality paired reads were merged using COPE v1.2.5, and each unique nucleotide sequence was defined as a clonotype. MiTCR v1.1 was used to align clonotypes to the IMGT TRBV, TRBD and TRBJ reference segments. The analysis included only V-J combinations with a frequency above 0.0001, which together covered around 99% of the repertoires. A TCS score was defined as the ratio of F50 (clonal expansion) to E x V (chaos), with BLOSUM62-based TCRdist applied between CDR3 peptides within each V-J. Welch's t-statistics and random forest reduced 500 to 650 V-J features to about 13, which were used in a naive Bayes classifier (R e1071). Sample size was not statistically predetermined, and investigators were not blinded to group allocation. The paper reports TCR Vbeta CDR3 sequencing of more than 120 peripheral blood samples: 40 to 45 ophthalmopathy, about 75 hyperthyroidism and around 17 progressor patients.

Sequencing used peripheral blood mononuclear cells (PBMCs), obtained at new diagnosis, from a patient treated with antithyroid drugs. This TCR was recovered from a woman aged 18-35 years with Graves disease. Donor details come from another sample of the same person, matched by shared clones.

The DNA sequence reads TGTGCCAGCAGTACCGGACAGGGGCGTCACACCGGGGAGCTGTTTTTT. It translates as CASSTGQGRHTGELFF. The sequence links TRBV12-3 or TRBV12-4 to TRBJ2-2; a stretch of 9 junction bases matches TRBD1. The CDR3 runs 16 amino acids, cysteine and phenylalanine included. The read is trimmed to its CDR3 DNA, 48 bases read in frame from base 1. V has 5 bases trimmed and J has 3 bases trimmed; junction bases matching no gene number 7.